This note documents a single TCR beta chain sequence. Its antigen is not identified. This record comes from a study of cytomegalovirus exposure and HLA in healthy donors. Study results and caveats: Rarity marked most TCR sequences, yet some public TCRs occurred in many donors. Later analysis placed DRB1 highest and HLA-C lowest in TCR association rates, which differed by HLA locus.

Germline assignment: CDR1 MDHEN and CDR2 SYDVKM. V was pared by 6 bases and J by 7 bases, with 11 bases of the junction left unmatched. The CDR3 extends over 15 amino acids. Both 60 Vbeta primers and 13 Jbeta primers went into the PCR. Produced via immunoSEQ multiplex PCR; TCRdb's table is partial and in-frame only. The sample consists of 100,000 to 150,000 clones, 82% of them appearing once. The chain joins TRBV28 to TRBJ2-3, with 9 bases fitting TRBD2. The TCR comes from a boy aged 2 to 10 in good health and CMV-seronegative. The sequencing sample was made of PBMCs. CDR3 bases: TGTGCCAGCAGGCCCGTGGGGACTAGCATTAATACGCAGTATTTT. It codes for CASRPVGTSINTQYF.